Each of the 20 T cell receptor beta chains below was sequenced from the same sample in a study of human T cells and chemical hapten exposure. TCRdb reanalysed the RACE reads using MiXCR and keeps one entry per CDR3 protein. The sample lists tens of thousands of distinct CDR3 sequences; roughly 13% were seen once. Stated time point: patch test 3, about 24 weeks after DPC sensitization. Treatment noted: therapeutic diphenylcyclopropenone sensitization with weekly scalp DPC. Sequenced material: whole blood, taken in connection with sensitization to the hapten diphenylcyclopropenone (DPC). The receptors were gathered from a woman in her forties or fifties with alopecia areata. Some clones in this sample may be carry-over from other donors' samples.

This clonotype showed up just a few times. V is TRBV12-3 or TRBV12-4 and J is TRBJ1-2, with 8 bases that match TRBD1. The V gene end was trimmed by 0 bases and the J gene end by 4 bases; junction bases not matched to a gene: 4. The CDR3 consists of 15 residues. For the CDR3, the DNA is TGTGCCAGCAGTTTAGCCGCGGGACAGGTCTATGGCTACACCTTC. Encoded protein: CASSLAAGQVYGYTF.

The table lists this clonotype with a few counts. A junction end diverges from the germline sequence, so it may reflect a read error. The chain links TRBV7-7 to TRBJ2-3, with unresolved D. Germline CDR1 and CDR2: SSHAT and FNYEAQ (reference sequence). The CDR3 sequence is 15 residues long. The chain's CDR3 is CASSPARSPTDTQYF. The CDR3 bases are TGTGCTAGCAGCCCGGCTAGGAGCCCCACAGATACGCAGTATTTT.

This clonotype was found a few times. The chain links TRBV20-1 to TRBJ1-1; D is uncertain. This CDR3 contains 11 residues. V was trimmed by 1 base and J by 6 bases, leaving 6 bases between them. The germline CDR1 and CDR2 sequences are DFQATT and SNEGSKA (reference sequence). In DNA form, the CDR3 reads TGCAGTGCTAGAGCTCGTCCTGAAGCTTTCTTT. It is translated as CSARARPEAFF.

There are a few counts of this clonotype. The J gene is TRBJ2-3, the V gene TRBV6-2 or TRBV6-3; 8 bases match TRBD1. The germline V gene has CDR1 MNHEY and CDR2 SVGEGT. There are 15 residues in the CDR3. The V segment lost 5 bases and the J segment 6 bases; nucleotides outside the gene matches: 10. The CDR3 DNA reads TGTGCCAGCAGTCGCGGACAGGGCTCGGGGGATACGCAGTATTTT. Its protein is CASSRGQGSGDTQYF.

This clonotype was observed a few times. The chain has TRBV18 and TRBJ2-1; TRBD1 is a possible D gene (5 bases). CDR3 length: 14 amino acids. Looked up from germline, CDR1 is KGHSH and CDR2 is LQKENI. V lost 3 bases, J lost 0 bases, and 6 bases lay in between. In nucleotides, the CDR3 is TGTGCCAGCTCACCCGACAGCTCCTACAATGAGCAGTTCTTC. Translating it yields CASSPDSSYNEQFF. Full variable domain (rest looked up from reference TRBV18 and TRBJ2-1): NAGVMQNPRHLVRRRGQEARLRCSPMKGHSHVYWYRQLPEEGLKFMVYLQKENIIDESGMPKERFSAEFPKEGPSILRIQQVVRGDSAAYFCASSPDSSYNEQFFGPGTRLTVL.

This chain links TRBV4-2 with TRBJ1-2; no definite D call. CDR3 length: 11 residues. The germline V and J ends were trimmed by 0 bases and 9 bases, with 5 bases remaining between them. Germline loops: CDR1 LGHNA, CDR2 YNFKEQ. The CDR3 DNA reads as TGTGCCAGCAGCCAAGATTTCAGCTACACCTTC. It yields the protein CASSQDFSYTF.

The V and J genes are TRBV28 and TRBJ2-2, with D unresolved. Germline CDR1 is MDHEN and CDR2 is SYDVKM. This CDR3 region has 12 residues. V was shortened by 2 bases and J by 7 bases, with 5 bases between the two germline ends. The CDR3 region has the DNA TGTGCCAGCAGTTTAAGGATCGGGGAGCTGTTTTTT. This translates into CASSLRIGELFF. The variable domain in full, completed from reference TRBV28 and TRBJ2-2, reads DVKVTQSSRYLVKRTGEKVFLECVQDMDHENMFWYRQDPGLGLRLIYFSYDVKMKEKGDIPEGYSVSREKKERFSLILESASTNQTSMYLCASSLRIGELFFGEGSRLTVL.

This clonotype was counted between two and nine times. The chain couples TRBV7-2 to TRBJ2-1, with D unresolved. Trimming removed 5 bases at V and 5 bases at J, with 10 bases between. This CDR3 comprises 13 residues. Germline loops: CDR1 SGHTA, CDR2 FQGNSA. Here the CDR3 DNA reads TGTGCCAGCAGCCGGCGGATAAACAATGAGCAGTTCTTC. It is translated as CASSRRINNEQFF.

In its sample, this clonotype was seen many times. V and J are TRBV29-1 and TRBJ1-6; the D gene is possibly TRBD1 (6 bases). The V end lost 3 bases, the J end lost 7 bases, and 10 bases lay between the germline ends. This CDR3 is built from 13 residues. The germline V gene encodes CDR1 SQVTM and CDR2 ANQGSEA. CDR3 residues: CSVEIGGNSPLHF. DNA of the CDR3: TGCAGCGTTGAGATAGGGGGGAATTCACCCCTCCACTTT.

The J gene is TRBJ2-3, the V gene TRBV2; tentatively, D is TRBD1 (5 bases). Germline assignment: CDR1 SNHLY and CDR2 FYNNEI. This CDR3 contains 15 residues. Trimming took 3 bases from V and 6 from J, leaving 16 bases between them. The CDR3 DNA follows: TGTGCCAGCAGTGATGTTACTTTATCAGGGGATACGCAGTATTTT. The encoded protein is CASSDVTLSGDTQYF.

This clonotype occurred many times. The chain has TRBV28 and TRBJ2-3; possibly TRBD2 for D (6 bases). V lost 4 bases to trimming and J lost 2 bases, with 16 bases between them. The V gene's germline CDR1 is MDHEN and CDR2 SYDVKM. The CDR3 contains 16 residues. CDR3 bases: TGTGCCAGCAGTTCGACCACCAGCGGGTACACAGATACGCAGTATTTT. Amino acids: CASSSTTSGYTDTQYF.

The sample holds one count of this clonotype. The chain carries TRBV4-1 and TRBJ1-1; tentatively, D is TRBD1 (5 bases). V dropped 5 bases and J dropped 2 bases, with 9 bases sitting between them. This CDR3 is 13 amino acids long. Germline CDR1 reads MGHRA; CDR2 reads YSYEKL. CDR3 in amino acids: CASSKTANTEAFF. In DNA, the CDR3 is TGCGCCAGCAGCAAGACAGCAAACACTGAAGCTTTCTTT.

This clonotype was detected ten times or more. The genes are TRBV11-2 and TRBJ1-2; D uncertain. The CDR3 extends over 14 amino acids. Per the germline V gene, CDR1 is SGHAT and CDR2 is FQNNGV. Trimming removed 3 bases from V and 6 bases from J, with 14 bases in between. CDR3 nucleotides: TGTGCCAGCAGCTTCCGGGATCCCGTTGATGGCTACACCTTC. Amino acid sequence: CASSFRDPVDGYTF.

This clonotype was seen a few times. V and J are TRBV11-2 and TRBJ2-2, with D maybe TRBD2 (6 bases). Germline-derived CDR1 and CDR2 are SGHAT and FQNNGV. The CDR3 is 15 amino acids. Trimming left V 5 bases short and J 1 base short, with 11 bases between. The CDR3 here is CASSRDGRNTGELFF. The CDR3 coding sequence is TGTGCCAGCAGCAGGGACGGGAGGAACACCGGGGAGCTGTTTTTT.

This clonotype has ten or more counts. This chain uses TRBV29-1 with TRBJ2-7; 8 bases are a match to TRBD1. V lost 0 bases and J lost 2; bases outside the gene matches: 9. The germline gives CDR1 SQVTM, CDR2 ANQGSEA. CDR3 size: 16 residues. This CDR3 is CSVEDPGQGGAYEQYF. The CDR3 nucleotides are TGCAGCGTTGAAGATCCCGGACAGGGTGGTGCCTACGAGCAGTACTTC.

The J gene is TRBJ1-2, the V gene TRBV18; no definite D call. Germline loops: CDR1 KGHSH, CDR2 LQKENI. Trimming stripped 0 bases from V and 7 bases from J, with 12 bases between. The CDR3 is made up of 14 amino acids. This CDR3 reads CASSPPADWFGYTF. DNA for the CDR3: TGTGCCAGCTCACCACCAGCGGATTGGTTTGGCTACACCTTC.

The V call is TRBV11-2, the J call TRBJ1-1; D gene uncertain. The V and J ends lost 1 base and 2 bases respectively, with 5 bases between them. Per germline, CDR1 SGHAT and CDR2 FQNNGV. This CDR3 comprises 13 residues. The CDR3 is CASSLGYNTEAFF. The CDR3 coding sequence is TGTGCCAGCAGCTTAGGTTACAACACTGAAGCTTTCTTT.

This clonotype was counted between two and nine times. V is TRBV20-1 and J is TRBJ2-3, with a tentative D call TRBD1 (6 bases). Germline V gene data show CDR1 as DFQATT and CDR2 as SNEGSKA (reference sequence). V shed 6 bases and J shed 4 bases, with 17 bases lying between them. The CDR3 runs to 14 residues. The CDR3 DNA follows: TGCAGTGCAAGACAGGAAGCTAGGTCAGATACGCAGTATTTT. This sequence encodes CSARQEARSDTQYF.

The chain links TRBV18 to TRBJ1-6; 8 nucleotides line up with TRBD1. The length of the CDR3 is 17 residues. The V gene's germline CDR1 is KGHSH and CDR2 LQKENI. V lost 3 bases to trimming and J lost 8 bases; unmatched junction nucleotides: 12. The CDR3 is CASSPSVSRGLDSPLHF. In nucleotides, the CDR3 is TGTGCCAGCTCACCGAGCGTTTCCAGGGGGCTTGATTCACCCCTCCACTTT.

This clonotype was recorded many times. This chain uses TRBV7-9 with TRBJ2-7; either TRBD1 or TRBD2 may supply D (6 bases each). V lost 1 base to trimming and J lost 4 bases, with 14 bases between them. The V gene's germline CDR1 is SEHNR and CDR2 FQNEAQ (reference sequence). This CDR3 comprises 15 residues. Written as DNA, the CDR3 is TGTGCCAGCAGCTTAGTTCAAGGGGGGTGGTACGAGCAGTACTTC. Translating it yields CASSLVQGGWYEQYF.